This record covers a single TCR beta chain. Its antigen remains undetermined. Base qualities are not at hand, and no much larger clone is one base apart. The entry originates in a study of blood T cell repertoires in COVID-19 (dated by TCRdb to about 2020). Background on the whole study: Samples from collaborators originated in the United States, Italy and Spain and spanned both the acute and convalescent phases of COVID-19. The prospective study material was composed of cDNA or gDNA derived from T cells, B-cell-depleted T cells, or PBMCs. Deeply sampled blood TCRbeta repertoires from subjects exposed to, actively infected with, or recovered from COVID-19 were included in the dataset. A freely available public database, intended as a resource for researchers studying the immune response to SARS-CoV-2, is where the repertoires were released. The samples were drawn from the first 160 participants of the ongoing ImmuneRACE study and from 1,254 subjects provided by 6 global collaborators. The sample metadata nearly always contained a de-identified subject ID, COVID-19 status, age in years and sex. HLA class I and class II types, where available, came from metadata supplied by the sample provider rather than from assay-based typing. Overall results and qualifications from the work: The amount of clinical and demographic metadata varied by source and participant and was provided uncurated.

The immunoSEQ Assay, a bias-controlled multiplex PCR, was used to amplify TCRbeta CDR3 regions from genomic DNA. Per the authors' processing: Within the assay, amplification of reference gene primers was used to estimate how many nucleated cells each sample contained. To quantify the absolute abundance of each unique TCRbeta CDR3 rearrangement, sequence reads were collapsed and filtered. For each sample, productive Simpson clonality was calculated as the square root of Simpson's diversity index across productive rearrangements. TCRdb obtained this table from immuneACCESS and retained in-frame rearrangements with V and J assigned. These tables miss some clones; where compared with another copy, unresolved V genes account for less than half of the shortfall, and the remainder is unexplained. The V and J calls and clone size come from that table; D and trimming were worked out from the DNA. Here the sample has approximately 310,000 clones; roughly nine tenths occur a single time. About 5% of the sample comes from the top ten.

Participants in the prospective study were aged about 18 to 89 years, lived in under 30 United States geographic areas, and enrolled through a virtual design. In the prospective study, cohorts were assigned on the basis of participant-reported clinical history obtained from a screening survey and a study questionnaire. Recovered participants in ImmuneRACE Cohort 3 were defined by two consecutive negative NP/OP PCR tests, clearance by a healthcare professional, or resolution of symptoms. Each participant in the prospective study had whole blood, serum and a nasopharyngeal or oropharyngeal swab collected by mobile phlebotomists. Over a 2-month period, participants in the prospective study had the option of providing additional blood draws and questionnaires. Before DNA extraction, prospective study blood samples were shipped either frozen or at room temperature. The sequenced sample was PBMCs or T cells enriched from blood (not recorded which). This clonotype was obtained from a man aged 55 to 70 who had recovered from COVID-19.

The sequence in DNA is TGTGCCAGCAGCATCGGACAGAACACTGAAGCTTTCTTT. This codes for CASSIGQNTEAFF. The chain links TRBV7-3 with TRBJ1-1; a weak D assignment points to TRBD1 (5 bases agree). The germline V gene supplies CDR1 SGHTA and CDR2 FQGTGA. V is reduced by 5 bases and J by 1 base, leaving a spacing of 8 bases between them. From the cysteine through the phenylalanine, the CDR3 covers 13 amino acids. Only CDR3 DNA is held: 39 bases, read in frame from base 1.